Listed below are T cell receptor beta chains from one sample, sequenced in a study of shared clonotypes between healthy human individuals. Some clones are missing from TCRdb's copy, which holds only in-frame ones; the method was immunoSEQ multiplex PCR. Here the sample spans about 1.5 million clones, about 98% being singletons. The sample consisted of naive CD4+ T cells sorted from blood. The receptors derive from a man aged 25-40 years in good health. Both conserved end residues are part of each CDR3.

v_call: TRBV30; j_call: TRBJ2-7; cdr3_length: 14; cdr3_aa: CAWSVTSRRDEQYF
v_call: TRBV7-3; j_call: TRBJ2-7; cdr3_length: 14; cdr3_aa: CASTSVRIYYEQYF
v_call: TRBV2; j_call: TRBJ2-3; cdr3_length: 14; cdr3_aa: CASSEAGRTDTQYF
v_call: TRBV15; j_call: TRBJ2-3; cdr3_length: 14; cdr3_aa: CATSRGISTDTQYF
v_call: TRBV27; j_call: TRBJ2-7; cdr3_length: 15; cdr3_aa: CASSARQGDFAEQYF
v_call: TRBV10-3; j_call: TRBJ2-2; cdr3_length: 14; cdr3_aa: CATGRDREKGELFF
v_call: TRBV5-1; j_call: TRBJ2-3; cdr3_length: 18; cdr3_aa: CASRDRPSLWGVGDTQYF
v_call: TRBV25-1; j_call: TRBJ2-1; cdr3_length: 14; cdr3_aa: CASGDRGSYNEQFF
v_call: TRBV6-5; j_call: TRBJ1-5; cdr3_length: 13; cdr3_aa: CASSYTRNQPQHF
v_call: TRBV5-1; j_call: TRBJ2-7; cdr3_length: 13; cdr3_aa: CASSLVGSYEQYF
v_call: TRBV5-1; j_call: TRBJ2-7; cdr3_length: 14; cdr3_aa: CASSLSPGSYEQYF
v_call: TRBV9; j_call: TRBJ2-7; cdr3_length: 18; cdr3_aa: CASSPRASGRMMSYEQYF
v_call: TRBV5-1; j_call: TRBJ2-5; cdr3_length: 17; cdr3_aa: CASSYRLAGTTGETQYF
v_call: TRBV6-6; j_call: TRBJ2-3; cdr3_length: 14; cdr3_aa: CASNQHRSTDTQYF
v_call: TRBV27; j_call: TRBJ2-7; cdr3_length: 15; cdr3_aa: CASSSGQGYVREQYF
v_call: TRBV7-2; j_call: TRBJ2-3; cdr3_length: 16; cdr3_aa: CASSLVGGSSSDTQYF
v_call: TRBV9; j_call: TRBJ1-5; cdr3_length: 14; cdr3_aa: CASSVVGGDQPQHF
v_call: TRBV4-3; j_call: TRBJ2-1; cdr3_length: 17; cdr3_aa: CASSQELAGGPGDEQFF
v_call: TRBV27; j_call: TRBJ2-3; cdr3_length: 15; cdr3_aa: CASRLSRGSTDTQYF
v_call: TRBV30; j_call: TRBJ2-7; cdr3_length: 17; cdr3_aa: CAWRRLWTSGLSYEQYF
v_call: TRBV2; j_call: TRBJ1-1; cdr3_length: 13; cdr3_aa: CASTQSPNTEAFF
v_call: TRBV7-6; j_call: TRBJ2-2; cdr3_length: 16; cdr3_aa: CASSLVGGGGTGELFF
v_call: TRBV4-1; j_call: TRBJ2-7; cdr3_length: 14; cdr3_aa: CASSQDDATYEQYF
v_call: TRBV2; j_call: TRBJ2-2; cdr3_length: 11; cdr3_aa: CASITFGELFF
v_call: TRBV5-4; j_call: TRBJ2-7; cdr3_length: 14; cdr3_aa: CASSRLAGGPEQYF
v_call: TRBV5-6; j_call: TRBJ1-2; cdr3_length: 16; cdr3_aa: CASRTGQGNVGYGYTF
v_call: TRBV30; j_call: TRBJ1-4; cdr3_length: 14; cdr3_aa: CAWVDRGTNEKLFF
v_call: TRBV18; j_call: TRBJ2-1; cdr3_length: 12; cdr3_aa: CASSPTVNEQFF
v_call: TRBV4-1; j_call: TRBJ2-1; cdr3_length: 14; cdr3_aa: CASSQFRRYNEQFF
v_call: TRBV18; j_call: TRBJ2-5; cdr3_length: 14; cdr3_aa: CASFSSGLQETQYF
v_call: TRBV19; j_call: TRBJ1-5; cdr3_length: 15; cdr3_aa: CASTRPEVRNQPQHF
v_call: TRBV7-2; j_call: TRBJ2-3; cdr3_length: 15; cdr3_aa: CASSGRGGRTDTQYF
v_call: TRBV18; j_call: TRBJ2-5; cdr3_length: 13; cdr3_aa: CASSPPGTRTQYF
v_call: TRBV2; j_call: TRBJ1-1; cdr3_length: 14; cdr3_aa: CASSEEGAETEAFF
v_call: TRBV6-5; j_call: TRBJ2-3; cdr3_length: 14; cdr3_aa: CASRTEFSTDTQYF
v_call: TRBV7-9; j_call: TRBJ2-7; cdr3_length: 13; cdr3_aa: CASSSISDYEQYF
v_call: TRBV28; j_call: TRBJ2-2; cdr3_length: 15; cdr3_aa: CASTTLTTNTGELFF
v_call: TRBV5-4; j_call: TRBJ1-4; cdr3_length: 16; cdr3_aa: CASSNLPPVANEKLFF
v_call: TRBV2; j_call: TRBJ2-7; cdr3_length: 15; cdr3_aa: CASSEGLARTYEQYF